This T cell receptor beta chain was obtained from a study of vaccination effects on CD4 cells after COVID-19. Whole-study context: Each participant received a vaccine that was either BNT162b2 or mRNA-1273, given as two doses.

CDR1 and CDR2 (germline): SGHNT, YYREEE (reference sequence). The CDR3 covers 14 residues. V shed 2 bases, J shed 5 bases, and the junction held 3 bases outside the gene matches. TCRdb keeps only in-frame clones here, not all; method: immunoSEQ multiplex PCR. The sample records some 22,000 clones, around 70% being singletons. Before sequencing took place, the ViraFEST assay used viral peptide pools to expand antigen-specific CD4+ T cells. Cultured cells yielded isolated CD4+ T cells after roughly 11 days. The vaccine recipients had no prior SARS-CoV-2 infection, with negative nucleocapsid antibodies. A remark on this clone: Its antigen is as yet unknown.

The chain carries TRBV5-4 and TRBJ2-7, with 11 nucleotides matching TRBD2. The sequenced sample was CD4+ T cells from PBMCs cultured with HCoV-NL63 spike peptides, obtained before COVID-19 vaccination. The sequence derives from a human donor who received a COVID-19 vaccine. The CDR3 loop reads CASSFSLAGDEQYF. The CDR3 DNA reads as TGTGCCAGCAGCTTCTCACTAGCGGGAGACGAGCAGTACTTC.